This T cell receptor (beta chain) was sequenced in a study of OX40 agonist ivuxolimab in advanced cancers. TCRdb's copy holds only in-frame clones and misses some; the assay was immunoSEQ multiplex PCR. The sample includes 65,000 to 85,000 clones, about 82% of them seen just once. Comments on this clone: Its antigen is still unknown.

General study points: The CD4+ and CD8+ T cells in the blood had expanded clonally by week 6 at 0.1 to 3.0 mg/kg.

Looked up from germline, CDR1 is MDHEN and CDR2 is SYDVKM. The CDR3 sequence is 14 residues long. Trimming stripped 4 bases from V and 4 bases from J, with 13 bases between. The chain couples TRBV28 to TRBJ1-2; D unclear. The TCR comes from an adult with an advanced solid tumor such as melanoma, head and neck, liver or kidney cancer. Sequencing was performed on CD4+ or CD8+ T cells sorted from blood, taken in a trial of the OX40 agonist ivuxolimab. The CDR3 DNA sequence: TGTGCCAGCAGTTCCCAAGCGGGAGGCTATGGCTACACCTTC. Translating gives CASSSQAGGYGYTF.